These 9 T cell receptor beta chains share one sample of origin, sequenced in a study of T cells in Graves' hyperthyroidism and ophthalmopathy. Template material for amplifying TCR beta CDR3 regions consisted of RNA transcripts. RT-PCR in the first round (using the HTBI primer set) targeted the TCR CDR3. MiXCR was run by TCRdb on the multiplex PCR reads, yielding one entry per CDR3 protein. Of 250,000 or so distinct CDR3 sequences listed, 13% to 15% are singletons. Sample: blood. These receptors were taken from a woman aged 45-59 years with Graves' hyperthyroidism that later progressed to Graves' ophthalmopathy.

The rearrangement joins TRBV9 to TRBJ2-1; D is unresolved. This CDR3 has 14 residues. The germline V gene encodes CDR1 SGDLS and CDR2 YYNGEE. V gave up 0 bases and J gave up 4 bases, with 8 bases separating them. The CDR3 sequence is CASSVAPSYNEQFF. In DNA form, the CDR3 reads TGTGCCAGCAGCGTAGCGCCCAGTTACAATGAGCAGTTCTTC.

This clonotype was detected many times. CDR3 protein: CASRNAPSRTEAFF. In nucleotides, the CDR3 is TGTGCCAGCAGAAATGCCCCCAGCAGGACTGAAGCTTTCTTT. The chain links TRBV2 to TRBJ1-1; unclear D gene. Trimming pared 6 bases from V and 5 bases from J, leaving 16 bases between. This CDR3 comprises 14 residues. Germline V gives CDR1 SNHLY, CDR2 FYNNEI.

This clonotype was recorded at least ten times. J is TRBJ2-3 and V is TRBV7-9; the match to TRBD2 covers 9 bases. The trim removed 4 bases at V and 4 bases at J, leaving 9 bases unmatched. This CDR3 is built from 16 residues. CDR1 and CDR2 (germline): SEHNR, FQNEAQ (reference sequence). The CDR3 sequence: CASSWLAGGPSDTQYF. CDR3 nucleotide sequence: TGTGCCAGCAGCTGGCTGGCGGGAGGGCCCTCAGATACGCAGTATTTT.

At least ten counts were recorded for this clonotype. The J gene is TRBJ2-7, the V gene TRBV20-1; maybe TRBD2 (6 bases). Germline lookup yields CDR1 DFQATT and CDR2 SNEGSKA (reference sequence). The CDR3 has 12 residues. Written as DNA, the CDR3 is TGCATCCTTAACCGGGACTCCAGTGAGCAGTACTTC. Protein product: CILNRDSSEQYF.

The sample holds many counts of this clonotype. The J gene is TRBJ2-4, the V gene TRBV12-3 or TRBV12-4; D unclear. Deletions cut 3 bases from V and 5 bases from J, with 14 bases between. The CDR3 runs to 15 residues. The CDR3 DNA sequence: TGTGCCAGCAGTTTGTGGGAATCAGAGGAAAACATTCAGTACTTC. Its protein is CASSLWESEENIQYF.

This clonotype occurred a few times. A much bigger clone sits one base away, suggesting this may be a read error. V gene TRBV28 combines with J gene TRBJ2-2, with 8 nucleotides matching TRBD2. CDR1 and CDR2 from the germline V gene are MDHEN and SYDVKM. The V and J ends lost 5 bases and 1 base, in that order; junction bases with no gene match: 9. This CDR3 comprises 17 residues. Here the CDR3 reads CASSPVSGLVNTGELFF. The DNA of the CDR3 is TGTGCCAGCAGTCCCGTCTCGGGACTAGTGAACACCGGGGAGCTGTTTTTT.

This clonotype has at least ten counts. This chain connects TRBV7-3 to TRBJ2-3; tentative D call: TRBD2 (5 bases). Germline CDR1 is SGHTA and CDR2 is FQGTGA. The CDR3 spans 14 residues. V was trimmed by 3 bases and J by 7 bases, leaving 14 bases between them. CDR3: CASSLASTANTQYF. The CDR3, as DNA: TGTGCCAGCAGCTTGGCTAGCACGGCGAATACGCAGTATTTT.

This clonotype was counted at least ten times. The chain is built from TRBV11-2 and TRBJ1-2; 10 nucleotides line up with TRBD1. The trim removed 5 bases at V and 4 bases at J, leaving 7 bases unmatched. The CDR3 has 15 amino acids. CDR1 is SGHAT, CDR2 FQNNGV, per germline. The CDR3 loop reads CASSPGQGGSYGYTF. For the CDR3, the DNA is TGTGCCAGCAGCCCTGGACAGGGGGGTAGCTATGGCTACACCTTC.

This clonotype was counted ten times or more. The CDR3 coding sequence is TGTGCCAGCAGTTATCACCAGGATGCAAATGAAAAACTGTTTTTT. The encoded protein is CASSYHQDANEKLFF. The V and J genes are TRBV6-2 or TRBV6-3 and TRBJ1-4; no reliable D call. Trimming removed 3 bases from V and 5 bases from J, with 13 bases in between. The CDR3 is 15 residues long. Per germline, CDR1 MNHEY and CDR2 SVGEGT.